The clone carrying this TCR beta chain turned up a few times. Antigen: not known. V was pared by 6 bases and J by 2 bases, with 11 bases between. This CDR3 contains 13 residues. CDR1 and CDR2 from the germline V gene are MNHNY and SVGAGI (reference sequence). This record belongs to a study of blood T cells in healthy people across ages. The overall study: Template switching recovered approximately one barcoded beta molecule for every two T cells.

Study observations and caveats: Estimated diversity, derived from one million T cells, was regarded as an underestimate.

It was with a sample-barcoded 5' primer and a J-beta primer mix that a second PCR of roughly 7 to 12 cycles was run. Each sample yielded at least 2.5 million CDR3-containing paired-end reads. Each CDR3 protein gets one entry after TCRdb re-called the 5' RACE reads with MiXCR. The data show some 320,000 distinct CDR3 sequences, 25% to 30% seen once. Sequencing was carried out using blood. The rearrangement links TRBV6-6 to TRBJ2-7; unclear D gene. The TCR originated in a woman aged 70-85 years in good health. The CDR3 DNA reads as TGTGCCAGCAGCCCAACAACCACCTACGAGCAGTACTTC. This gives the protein CASSPTTTYEQYF.